The 10 T cell receptor beta chains listed next were all sequenced from one sample in a study of blood T cell repertoires in COVID-19. Clones were read by immunoSEQ multiplex PCR, and TCRdb kept only the in-frame ones, dropping some. The data hold fewer than 200,000 clones, with around 81% observed a single time. The sequencing sample was made of peripheral blood. The source of these receptors is a woman aged 80 or over with COVID-19, enrolled during active disease.

V is TRBV10-3 and J is TRBJ2-7; 7 positions agree with TRBD2. V lost 0 bases, J lost 3 bases, and 2 bases stayed unmatched. Per the germline V gene, CDR1 is ENHRY and CDR2 is SYGVKD. The CDR3 loop spans 14 amino acids. CDR3 region: CAISESRDYYEQYF. DNA of the CDR3: TGTGCCATCAGTGAGTCGAGGGACTACTACGAGCAGTACTTC.

The chain recombines TRBV24-1 with TRBJ2-7; 7 bases fit TRBD1. CDR1 KGHDR and CDR2 SFDVKD come from the germline V gene. The V segment lost 3 bases and the J segment 3 bases; nucleotides outside the gene matches: 7. The CDR3 loop spans 15 amino acids. The chain's CDR3 is CATSDGRTGGYEQYF. The CDR3 nucleotides read TGTGCCACCAGTGATGGACGGACAGGAGGCTACGAGCAGTACTTC.

The V call is TRBV28, the J call TRBJ1-5; TRBD1 agrees at 8 bases. V shed 6 bases, J shed 11 bases, and the junction held 15 bases outside the gene matches. The CDR3 covers 15 residues. Germline V gives CDR1 MDHEN, CDR2 SYDVKM. The CDR3 nucleotides read TGTGCCAGCAGCCCCCCAGGGGGCGATTTCGAAGCCCAGCATTTT. Protein product: CASSPPGGDFEAQHF.

The J gene is TRBJ1-5, the V gene TRBV19; TRBD1 matches at 8 bases. CDR1 and CDR2 (germline): LNHDA, SQIVND (reference sequence). V shed 6 bases, J shed 2 bases, and the junction held 6 bases outside the gene matches. The CDR3 totals 15 residues. CDR3 amino acids: CASRTTGGGNQPQHF. The CDR3 DNA reads TGTGCCAGTAGGACAACAGGGGGTGGCAATCAGCCCCAGCATTTT.

This clone was detected only a few times. The J gene is TRBJ1-4, the V gene TRBV28, with D tentatively TRBD1 (6 bases). From germline, CDR1 is MDHEN and CDR2 SYDVKM. Trimming removed 4 bases at V and 7 bases at J, with 16 bases between. This CDR3 comprises 15 residues. CDR3 sequence reads: CASSSLQGGSEKLFF. CDR3 sequence (DNA): TGTGCCAGCAGTTCCCTACAGGGTGGGAGTGAAAAACTGTTTTTT.

The chain carries TRBV19 and TRBJ2-7, with 8 bases fitting TRBD1. Germline CDR1 and CDR2: LNHDA and SQIVND (reference sequence). V gave up 4 bases and J gave up 4 bases; unmatched junction bases: 6. There are 14 residues in the CDR3. CDR3 protein: CASSTRTGWYEQYF. Written as DNA, the CDR3 is TGTGCCAGTAGTACAAGGACAGGGTGGTACGAGCAGTACTTC.

J is TRBJ1-5 and V is TRBV5-5, with 7 bases lining up with TRBD1. There are 15 residues in the CDR3. Germline V lookup: CDR1 SGHKS, CDR2 YYEKEE (reference sequence). V shed 5 bases, J shed 2 bases, and the junction held 7 bases outside the gene matches. CDR3 amino acids: CASRRDREGNQPQHF. DNA of the CDR3: TGTGCCAGCAGACGTGACAGGGAAGGCAATCAGCCCCAGCATTTT.

This clone is a singleton in its sample. J is TRBJ1-1 and V is TRBV5-4; D gene unclear. Germline V CDR1 and CDR2: SGHNT, YYREEE (reference sequence). This CDR3 has 12 amino acids. V dropped 2 bases and J dropped 0 bases, with 2 bases sitting between them. CDR3 DNA: TGTGCCAGCAGCTTCATGAACACTGAAGCTTTCTTT. Its translation is CASSFMNTEAFF.

The J gene is TRBJ2-1, the V gene TRBV6-5, with D possibly matching TRBD2 (5 bases). Trimming took 3 bases from V and 9 from J, leaving 15 bases between them. The CDR3 length is 14 residues. Germline loops: CDR1 MNHEY, CDR2 SVGAGI. The CDR3 coding sequence is TGTGCCAGCAGTTATTCGGGCCCCAGCGGTGAGCAGTTCTTC. It is translated as CASSYSGPSGEQFF.

This chain links TRBV27 with TRBJ1-6; D is ambiguous. Trimming shortened V by 5 bases and J by 10 bases, and 12 bases separated the two germline ends. CDR1 is MNHEY and CDR2 is SMNVEV in the germline V gene (reference sequence). The length of the CDR3 is 13 residues. CDR3 residues: CASSHKPRSPLHF. The CDR3 bases are TGTGCCAGCAGTCACAAACCGCGGTCACCCCTCCACTTT.